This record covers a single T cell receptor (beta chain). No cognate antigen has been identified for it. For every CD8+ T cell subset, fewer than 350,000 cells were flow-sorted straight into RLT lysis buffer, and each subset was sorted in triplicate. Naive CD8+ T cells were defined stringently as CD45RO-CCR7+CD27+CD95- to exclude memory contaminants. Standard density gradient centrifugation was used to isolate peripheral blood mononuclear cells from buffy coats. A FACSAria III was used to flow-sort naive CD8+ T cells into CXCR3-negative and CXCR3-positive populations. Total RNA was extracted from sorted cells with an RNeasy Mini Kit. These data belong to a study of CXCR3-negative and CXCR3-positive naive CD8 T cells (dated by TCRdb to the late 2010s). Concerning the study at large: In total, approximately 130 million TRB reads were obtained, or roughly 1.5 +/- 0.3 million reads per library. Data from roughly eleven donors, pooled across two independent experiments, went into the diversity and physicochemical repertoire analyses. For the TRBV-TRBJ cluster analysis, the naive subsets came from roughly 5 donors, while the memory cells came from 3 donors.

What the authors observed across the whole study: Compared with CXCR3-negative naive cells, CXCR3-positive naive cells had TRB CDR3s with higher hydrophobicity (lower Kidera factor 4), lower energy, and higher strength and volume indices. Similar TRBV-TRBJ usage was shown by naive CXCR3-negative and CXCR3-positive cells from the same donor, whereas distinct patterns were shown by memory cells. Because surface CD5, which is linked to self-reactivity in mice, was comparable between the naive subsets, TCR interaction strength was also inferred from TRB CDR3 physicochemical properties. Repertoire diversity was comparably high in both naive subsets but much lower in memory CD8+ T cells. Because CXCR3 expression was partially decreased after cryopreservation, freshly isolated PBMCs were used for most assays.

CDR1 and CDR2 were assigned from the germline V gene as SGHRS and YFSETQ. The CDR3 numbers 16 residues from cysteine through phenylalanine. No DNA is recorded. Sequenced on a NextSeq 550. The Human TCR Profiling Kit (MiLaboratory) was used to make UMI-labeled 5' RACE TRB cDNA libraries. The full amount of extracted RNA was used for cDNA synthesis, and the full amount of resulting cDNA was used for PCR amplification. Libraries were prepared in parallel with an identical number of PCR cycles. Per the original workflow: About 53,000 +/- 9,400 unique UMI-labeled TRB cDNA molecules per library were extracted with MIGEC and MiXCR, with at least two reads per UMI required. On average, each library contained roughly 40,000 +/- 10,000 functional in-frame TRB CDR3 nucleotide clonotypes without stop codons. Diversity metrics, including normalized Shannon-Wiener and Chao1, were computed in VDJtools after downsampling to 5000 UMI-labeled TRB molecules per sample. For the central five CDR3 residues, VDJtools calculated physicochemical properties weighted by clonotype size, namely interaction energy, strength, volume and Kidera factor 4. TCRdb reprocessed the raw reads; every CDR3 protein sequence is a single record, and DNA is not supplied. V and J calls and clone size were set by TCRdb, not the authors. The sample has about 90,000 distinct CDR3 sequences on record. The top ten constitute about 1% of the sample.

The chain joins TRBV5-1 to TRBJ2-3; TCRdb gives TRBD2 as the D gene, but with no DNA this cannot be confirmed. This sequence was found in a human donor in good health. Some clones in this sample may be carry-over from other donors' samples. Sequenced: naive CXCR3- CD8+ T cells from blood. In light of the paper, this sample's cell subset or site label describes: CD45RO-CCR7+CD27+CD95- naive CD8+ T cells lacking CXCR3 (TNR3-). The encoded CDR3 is CASSLEGTVPPDTQYF.